This T cell receptor beta chain is from a study of T-cell reconstitution after alpha-beta-depleted transplantation in children. Unique molecular identifiers were used in preparing the TCRbeta library. TCRdb fed the PCR reads into MiXCR, producing one record per CDR3 protein. The sample gives 490,000 or so distinct CDR3 sequences, around 12% of which show up once; approximately 5.4% is in the top ten. This clonotype was counted at least ten times. There are 15 residues in the CDR3. The germline V gene has CDR1 SEHNR and CDR2 FQNEAQ (reference sequence). The germline V and J ends were trimmed by 1 base and 5 bases, with 12 bases remaining between them.

The material was PBMCs from the stem cell graft donor, obtained from the stem cell graft. The clonotype was recovered from a human donor who donated a stem cell graft to a child with combined immunodeficiency. The rearrangement joins TRBV7-9 to TRBJ2-1; weak D call: TRBD1 (5 bases). For the CDR3, the DNA is TGTGCCAGCAGCTTAGGCCAGGGCGCAAACAATGAGCAGTTCTTC. It is translated as CASSLGQGANNEQFF.